This is a list of T cell receptor beta chains from one sample in a study of T cell changes during pregnancy in multiple sclerosis. The method was immunoSEQ multiplex PCR; TCRdb's version includes in-frame clones alone and lacks a portion of them. The repertoire holds some 42,000 clones, with roughly 85% as singletons. The sample was CD4+ T cells from peripheral blood mononuclear cells, taken after pregnancy. These receptors were taken from a female donor with multiple sclerosis, enrolled in a pregnancy study. Each CDR3 is given with its conserved first and last residue. D genes are given only for firm matches. Clone sizes are given selectively: once, few, many, or a class where the clone is expanded.

J: TRBJ2-7; D: .; size: .; V: TRBV2; DNA: TGTGCCAGCAGTGAACAGGGGTCTGACTACGAGCAGTACTTC; CDR3: CASSEQGSDYEQYF
J: TRBJ2-6; D: .; size: .; V: TRBV7-9; DNA: TGTGCCAGCAGCCTTTGGACAGGACTAACCTCTGGGGCCAACGTCCTGACTTTC; CDR3: CASSLWTGLTSGANVLTF
J: TRBJ1-2; D: .; size: .; V: TRBV15; DNA: TGTGCCACCAGCAGAGATCGAACAGGGAGGGGCTATGGCTACACCTTC; CDR3: CATSRDRTGRGYGYTF
J: TRBJ1-6; D: .; size: once; V: TRBV27; DNA: TGTGCCAGCAGTTTATATCAGGGTACCTTTTATTCACCCCTCCACTTT; CDR3: CASSLYQGTFYSPLHF
J: TRBJ2-1; D: .; size: .; V: TRBV6-6; DNA: TGTGCCAGCAGAATCAATTATGAGCAGTTCTTC; CDR3: CASRINYEQFF
J: TRBJ1-2; D: .; size: .; V: TRBV30; DNA: TGTGCCTGGATCGTAGGGGGGGGCATCGCTGGCTATGGCTACACCTTC; CDR3: CAWIVGGGIAGYGYTF
J: TRBJ1-6; D: TRBD1; size: .; V: TRBV5-6; DNA: TGTGCCAGCAGCTCACGACCGGGACAGGGGTCTTCACCCCTCCACTTT; CDR3: CASSSRPGQGSSPLHF
J: TRBJ2-1; D: TRBD2; size: .; V: TRBV2; DNA: TGTGCCAGCAGTGATTGGCTAGCGGGGGGTCGGGAGCAGTTCTTC; CDR3: CASSDWLAGGREQFF
J: TRBJ1-2; D: .; size: .; V: TRBV10-2; DNA: TGCGCCAGCAGTGATAGAAGGAGGACCTTATTGGGCTACACCTTC; CDR3: CASSDRRRTLLGYTF
J: TRBJ1-1; D: .; size: .; V: TRBV29-1; DNA: TGCAGCGTTTCCCTCCAGGGTCCCATGAACACTGAAGCTTTCTTT; CDR3: CSVSLQGPMNTEAFF
J: TRBJ1-4; D: .; size: .; V: TRBV5-6; DNA: TGTGCCAGCAGCTTGGTGGCCAGAAAGACAGCAACTAATGAAAAACTGTTTTTT; CDR3: CASSLVARKTATNEKLFF
J: TRBJ2-5; D: .; size: .; V: TRBV7-2; DNA: TGTGCCAGCAGCTTAGCCTACAGCCAAGAGACCCAGTACTTC; CDR3: CASSLAYSQETQYF
J: TRBJ1-4; D: TRBD1; size: .; V: TRBV6-6; DNA: TGTGCCAGCAGTAAACAGGGGGCTAATGAAAAACTGTTTTTT; CDR3: CASSKQGANEKLFF
J: TRBJ2-1; D: TRBD1; size: once; V: TRBV2; DNA: TGTGCCAGCAGGGAATGGGGACAGGGGATTATTCGGGGGCAGTTCTTC; CDR3: CASREWGQGIIRGQFF
J: TRBJ1-2; D: TRBD1; size: .; V: TRBV27; DNA: TGTGCCAGCAGTTTACTCCCACAGGGGGGGGTAGAGGGCTACACCTTC; CDR3: CASSLLPQGGVEGYTF
J: TRBJ2-5; D: TRBD2; size: .; V: TRBV11-2; DNA: TGTGCCAGCAGCCGGGGGGGGACGTCGGAGACCCAGTACTTC; CDR3: CASSRGGTSETQYF
J: TRBJ2-1; D: .; size: few; V: TRBV28; DNA: TGTGCCAGCAGTACCTTTTTTAGGAGGGGACGGAATGAGCAGTTCTTC; CDR3: CASSTFFRRGRNEQFF
J: TRBJ2-7; D: .; size: .; V: TRBV27; DNA: TGTGCCAGCAGTTTATCCCCCCCAGGGCGTAGCTACGAGCAGTACTTC; CDR3: CASSLSPPGRSYEQYF
J: TRBJ1-6; D: .; size: few; V: TRBV7-9; DNA: TGTGCCAGCAGCTTAAAAGGGAGGGATAATTCACCCCTCCACTTT; CDR3: CASSLKGRDNSPLHF
J: TRBJ2-3; D: .; size: once; V: TRBV11-1; DNA: TGTGCCAGCAGCTTAAGCCTGATCACAGATACGCAGTATTTT; CDR3: CASSLSLITDTQYF
J: TRBJ2-1; D: TRBD2; size: few; V: TRBV7-3; DNA: TGTGCCAGCGGGCTAGCGGGGGGCTCCTACAATGAGCAGTTCTTC; CDR3: CASGLAGGSYNEQFF
J: TRBJ2-7; D: TRBD2; size: .; V: TRBV6-5; DNA: TGTGCCAGCAGTTACTCTAGGGCTAGCGGGGGTTACGAGCAGTACTTC; CDR3: CASSYSRASGGYEQYF
J: TRBJ1-6; D: .; size: .; V: TRBV7-2; DNA: TGTGCCACTGGACGGACAGCATATAATTCACCCCTCCACTTT; CDR3: CATGRTAYNSPLHF
J: TRBJ2-7; D: TRBD2; size: once; V: TRBV11-2; DNA: TGTGCCAGCAGCTTAGAGGGGCGGGGGGCCTACGAGCAGTACTTC; CDR3: CASSLEGRGAYEQYF